The next 9 T cell receptor beta chains were all read from a single sample in a study of blood T cell repertoires in COVID-19. Libraries were prepared by immunoSEQ multiplex PCR; TCRdb keeps only in-frame clonotypes and omits some of them. The sample consists of almost 200,000 clones, 85% of them appearing once. The material sequenced was peripheral blood. The source of these receptors is a man in his fifties or sixties with COVID-19, enrolled during active disease.

The chain combines TRBV6-1 with TRBJ1-6; D unclear. CDR3 length: 13 residues. Germline assignment: CDR1 MNHNS and CDR2 SASEGT. V was trimmed by 3 bases and J by 3 bases, leaving 3 bases between them. CDR3 sequence: CASSDNYNSPLHF. The CDR3 DNA is TGTGCCAGCAGTGATAACTATAATTCACCCCTCCACTTT.

This sequence joins TRBV11-3 and TRBJ2-5; 7 bases match TRBD2. The V gene's germline CDR1 is SGHNT and CDR2 YENEEA. The CDR3 extends over 14 amino acids. V lost 4 bases to trimming and J lost 4 bases; unmatched junction nucleotides: 6. CDR3 in amino acids: CASSSGRGIETQYF. The DNA of the CDR3 is TGTGCCAGCAGCTCGGGGAGGGGCATAGAGACCCAGTACTTC. The complete variable domain, with remaining parts taken from reference TRBV11-3 and TRBJ2-5, reads EAGVVQSPRYKIIEKKQPVAFWCNPISGHNTLYWYLQNLGQGPELLIRYENEEAVDDSQLPKDRFSAERLKGVDSTLKIQPAELGDSAVYLCASSSGRGIETQYFGPGTRLLVL.

The chain carries TRBV19 and TRBJ1-5, with a tentative D call TRBD1 (6 bases). Germline V CDR1 and CDR2: LNHDA, SQIVND (reference sequence). V was pared by 3 bases and J by 2 bases, with 14 bases between. The CDR3 sequence is 16 residues long. CDR3 DNA sequence: TGTGCCAGTAGTATGGTAGGGACATTGGGCAATCAGCCCCAGCATTTT. Protein: CASSMVGTLGNQPQHF.

This chain uses TRBV28 with TRBJ1-4; possible D gene TRBD1, 6 bases. The CDR3 totals 14 residues. Trimming stripped 7 bases from V and 6 bases from J, with 15 bases between. Germline V gives CDR1 MDHEN, CDR2 SYDVKM. The chain's CDR3 is CASTLGGADEKLFF. CDR3 nucleotides: TGTGCCAGCACCCTTGGGGGGGCGGATGAAAAACTGTTTTTT.

The V gene is TRBV9, the J gene TRBJ2-3; 7 nucleotides agree with TRBD1. Trimming removed 1 base from V and 0 bases from J; junction bases left unmatched: 5. This CDR3 spans 16 amino acids. Germline CDR1 SGDLS, CDR2 YYNGEE. CDR3 DNA sequence: TGTGCCAGCAGCGTATATGAGGGGGCCAGCACAGATACGCAGTATTTT. Encoded protein: CASSVYEGASTDTQYF.

The J gene is TRBJ1-5, the V gene TRBV6-5, with a possible D match to TRBD1 (6 bases). Looked up from germline, CDR1 is MNHEY and CDR2 is SVGAGI. V was trimmed by 6 bases and J by 0 bases, leaving 12 bases between them. There are 15 residues in the CDR3. The CDR3 DNA reads TGTGCCAGCAGAGCCGGGACATCTAGCAATCAGCCCCAGCATTTT. It codes for CASRAGTSSNQPQHF.

This clone was picked up a small number of times. This chain's CDR3 is CASRRTGTSGELFF. CDR3 nucleotide sequence: TGTGCCAGCAGACGTACCGGGACTAGCGGGGAGCTGTTTTTT. The J gene is TRBJ2-2, the V gene TRBV6-5; 8 nucleotides match TRBD2. The CDR3 length is 14 residues. After removal of 6 bases from V and 7 bases from J, the junction contained 7 bases not matched to a gene. CDR1 and CDR2 from the germline V gene are MNHEY and SVGAGI.

This clone was observed a single time. The chain links TRBV21-1 to TRBJ2-7; no DNA check was done on the table's D call, TRBD2. TRBV21-1 is deemed a pseudogene. The CDR3 consists of 18 residues. The CDR3 reads CANPGTSGRGVRSYEQYF. The CDR3 DNA reads as TGTGCCAACCCAGGGACTAGCGGGAGAGGGGTTAGGTCCTACGAGCAGTACTTC.

The chain couples TRBV20-1 to TRBJ1-1, with D unclear. The germline gives CDR1 DFQATT, CDR2 SNEGSKA (reference sequence). The CDR3 covers 11 residues. The CDR3 region has the DNA TGCAGCCAAACGGGGAACACTGAAGCTTTCTTT. Its translation is CSQTGNTEAFF.